The T cell receptor (beta chain) described here comes from a study of blood T cell repertoires in COVID-19. Study-level background: PBMCs, B-cell-depleted T cells, or T cells were the source of the cDNA or gDNA that made up the material.

The CDR3 is 14 residues long. Germline CDR1 and CDR2: LGHNT and FRNRAP. V was trimmed by 5 bases and J by 1 base, leaving 11 bases between them. This clone was detected a few times. Clones were read by immunoSEQ multiplex PCR, and TCRdb kept only the in-frame ones, dropping some. Of 150,000 to 200,000 clones listed, 85% to 95% are singletons. The V and J genes are TRBV12-5 and TRBJ1-1; no clear D gene. The sample comprised peripheral blood. The clonotype was recovered from a woman in her 50s with acute or convalescent COVID-19. The CDR3: CASGLDSGNTEAFF. CDR3 nucleotide sequence: TGTGCTAGTGGTCTAGATAGCGGGAACACTGAAGCTTTCTTT.